This T cell receptor (beta chain) came from a study of shared clonotypes between healthy human individuals. Profiled with immunoSEQ multiplex PCR; TCRdb holds only in-frame clones, not every one. The sample lists hundreds of thousands of clones, less than 85% occurring once. Overall study findings and caveats: Across subsets, estimated richness was generally greater for naive than for memory populations.

Trimming cost V 7 bases and J 0 bases, with 19 bases left between them. The CDR3 has 17 residues. The germline V gene has CDR1 MDHEN and CDR2 SYDVKM. This clone was recorded many times. Antigen: not known. This TCR was recovered from a woman between 25 and 40 years old in good health. This chain joins TRBV28 and TRBJ2-1, with D tentatively TRBD2 (6 bases). Sequenced sample: memory CD4+ T cells sorted from blood. Indicated subset: CD45RA-negative fraction. DNA for the CDR3: TGTGCCAGCACGCCCGCCGGGACTCCCGACTCCTACAATGAGCAGTTCTTC. As protein: CASTPAGTPDSYNEQFF.